The subject of this entry is one T cell receptor (beta chain). Those enrolled in Seattle joined during active infection and were followed longitudinally afterward. The CDR3 contains 15 residues. V lost 6 bases, J lost 0 bases, and 12 bases lay in between. CDR1 is MNHEY, CDR2 SVGAGI, per germline. The data derive from a study of blood T cell repertoires in COVID-19. Turning to the study itself: Acute and convalescent COVID-19 samples came from the United States, Italy and Spain. PBMCs, B-cell-depleted T cells, or T cells were the source of the cDNA or gDNA that made up the material.

Original processing notes: Researchers report that nucleated cell counts were estimated from reference gene primer amplification. Assay: immunoSEQ multiplex PCR; the TCRdb copy retains only in-frame clones and omits some. V, J and clone size were drawn from that table, and D and trimming were deduced from the DNA. The repertoire holds about 250,000 clones, with nearly 90% as singletons. This sequence was found in a woman between 55 and 75 years old with COVID-19, enrolled during active disease. Sequenced input: peripheral blood. The chain has TRBV6-5 and TRBJ1-5; no definite D call. The CDR3 loop is CASRKAGNSNQPQHF. CDR3 bases: TGTGCCAGCAGAAAAGCGGGGAATAGCAATCAGCCCCAGCATTTT.